A selection of T cell receptor beta chains follows, all from one sample in a study of blood T cell repertoires in COVID-19. Assay: immunoSEQ multiplex PCR; the TCRdb copy retains only in-frame clones and omits some. Here the sample spans fewer than 250,000 clones, approximately 81% being singletons. The sample comprised peripheral blood. The receptors here all came from a human donor in a cohort sampled during active COVID-19. CDR3s include the opening cysteine and the closing phenylalanine or tryptophan. A D gene is named only where the DNA matches it firmly. Clone sizes are given selectively: once, few, many, or a class where the clone is expanded.

-	TRBV2	-	TRBJ2-3	13	TGTGCCAGCGGACAGACGAGCACAGATACGCAGTATTTT	CASGQTSTDTQYF
-	TRBV30	-	TRBJ2-2	13	TGTGCCTGGAATCCAGGGAACACCGGGGAGCTGTTTTTT	CAWNPGNTGELFF
TRBD1	TRBV9	-	TRBJ1-1	16	TGTGCCAGCAGCGTAGCGGGGGGCCAGGGGGCCACTGAAGCTTTCTTT	CASSVAGGQGATEAFF
TRBD2	TRBV5-1	-	TRBJ2-3	16	TGCGCCAGCAGCGCGGGACTAGCGGGAGAGACAGATACGCAGTATTTT	CASSAGLAGETDTQYF
TRBD1	TRBV5-1	few	TRBJ1-2	14	TGCGCCAGCAGCTGGGACAGCGCAGGCTATGGCTACACCTTC	CASSWDSAGYGYTF
TRBD2	TRBV5-1	once	TRBJ2-7	15	TGCGCCAGCAGCTTGGAACTAGCGGGGTCCTACGAGCAGTACTTC	CASSLELAGSYEQYF
TRBD1	TRBV5-4	-	TRBJ1-2	16	TGTGCCAGCAGCTTGGACCCCCAGGGGGCGCGCTATGGCTACACCTTC	CASSLDPQGARYGYTF
-	TRBV6-5	-	TRBJ2-7	12	TGTGCCAGCAGGCAGAACTCCTACGAGCAGTACTTC	CASRQNSYEQYF
TRBD1	TRBV11-2	-	TRBJ2-1	15	TGTGCCAGCAGCCCTAGAACAGGGGCAGGCAATGAGCAGTTCTTC	CASSPRTGAGNEQFF
TRBD2	TRBV19	once	TRBJ2-5	17	TGTGCCAGTAGTATGGGACGGGAGGGCGCTAGCCAAGAGACCCAGTACTTC	CASSMGREGASQETQYF
TRBD2	TRBV18	-	TRBJ2-1	17	TGTGCCAGCTCACCACTACTAGCGGGAGAGTTTTACAATGAGCAGTTCTTC	CASSPLLAGEFYNEQFF
-	TRBV6-5	-	TRBJ2-1	12	TGTGCCAGCGGGGAAACGGGAGTTGAGCAGTTCTTC	CASGETGVEQFF
TRBD1	TRBV18	-	TRBJ1-4	13	TGTGCCAGCTCACCAGTGGGACAGGAAAAACTGTTTTTT	CASSPVGQEKLFF
-	TRBV24-1	-	TRBJ2-1	12	TGTGCCACCAGTTCAGGATACAATGAGCAGTTCTTC	CATSSGYNEQFF
-	TRBV27	-	TRBJ1-5	14	TGTGCCAGCAGTACACAGGGCTACAATCAGCCCCAGCATTTT	CASSTQGYNQPQHF
-	TRBV7-8	-	TRBJ2-1	16	TGTGCCAGCAGCTTATCGGTAGCAGGGGCTACTAATGAGCAGTTCTTC	CASSLSVAGATNEQFF
-	TRBV11-3	-	TRBJ2-3	13	TGTGCCAGCAGCTTACAGGGTGGAGATACGCAGTATTTT	CASSLQGGDTQYF